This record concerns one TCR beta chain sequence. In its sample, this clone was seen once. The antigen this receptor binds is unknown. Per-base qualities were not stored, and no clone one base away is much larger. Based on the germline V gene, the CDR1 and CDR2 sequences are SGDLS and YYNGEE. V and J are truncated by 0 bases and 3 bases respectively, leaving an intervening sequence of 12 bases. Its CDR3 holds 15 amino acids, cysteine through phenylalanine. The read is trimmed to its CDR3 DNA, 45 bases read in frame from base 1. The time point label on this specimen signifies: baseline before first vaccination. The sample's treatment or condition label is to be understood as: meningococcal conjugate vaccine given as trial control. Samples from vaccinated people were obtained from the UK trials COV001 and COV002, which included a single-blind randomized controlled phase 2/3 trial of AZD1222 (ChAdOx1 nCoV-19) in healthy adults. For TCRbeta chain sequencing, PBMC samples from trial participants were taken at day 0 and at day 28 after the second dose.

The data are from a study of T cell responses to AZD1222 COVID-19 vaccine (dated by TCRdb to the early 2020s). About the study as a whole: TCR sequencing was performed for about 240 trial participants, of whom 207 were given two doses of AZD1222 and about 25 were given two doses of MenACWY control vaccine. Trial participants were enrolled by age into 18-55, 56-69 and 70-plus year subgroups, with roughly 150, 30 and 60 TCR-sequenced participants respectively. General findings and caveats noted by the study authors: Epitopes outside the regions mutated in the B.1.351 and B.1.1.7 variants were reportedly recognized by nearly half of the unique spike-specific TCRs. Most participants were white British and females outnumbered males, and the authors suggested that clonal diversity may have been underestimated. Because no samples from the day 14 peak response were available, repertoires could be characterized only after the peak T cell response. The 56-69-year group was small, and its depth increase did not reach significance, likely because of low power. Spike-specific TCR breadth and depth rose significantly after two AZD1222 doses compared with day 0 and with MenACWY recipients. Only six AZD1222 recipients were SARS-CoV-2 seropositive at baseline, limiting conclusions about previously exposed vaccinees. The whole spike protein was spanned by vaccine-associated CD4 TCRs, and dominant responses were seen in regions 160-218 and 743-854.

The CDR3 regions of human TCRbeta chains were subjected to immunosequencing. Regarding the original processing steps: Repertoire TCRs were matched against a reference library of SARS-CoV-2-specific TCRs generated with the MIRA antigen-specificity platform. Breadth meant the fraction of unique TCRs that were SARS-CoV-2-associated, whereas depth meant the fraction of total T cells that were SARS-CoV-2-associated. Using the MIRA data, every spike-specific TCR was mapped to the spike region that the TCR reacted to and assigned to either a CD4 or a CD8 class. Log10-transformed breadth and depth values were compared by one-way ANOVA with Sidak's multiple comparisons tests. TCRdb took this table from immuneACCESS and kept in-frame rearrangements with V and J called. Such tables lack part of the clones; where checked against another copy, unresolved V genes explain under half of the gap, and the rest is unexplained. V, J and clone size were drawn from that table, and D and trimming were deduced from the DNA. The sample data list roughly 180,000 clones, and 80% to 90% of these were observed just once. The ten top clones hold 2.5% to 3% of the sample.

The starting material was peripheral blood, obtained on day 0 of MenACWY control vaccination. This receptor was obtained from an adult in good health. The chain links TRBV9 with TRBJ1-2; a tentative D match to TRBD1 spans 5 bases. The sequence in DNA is TGTGCCAGCAGCGTAGCACCAGGGCCGGACTATGGCTACACCTTC. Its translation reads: CASSVAPGPDYGYTF.